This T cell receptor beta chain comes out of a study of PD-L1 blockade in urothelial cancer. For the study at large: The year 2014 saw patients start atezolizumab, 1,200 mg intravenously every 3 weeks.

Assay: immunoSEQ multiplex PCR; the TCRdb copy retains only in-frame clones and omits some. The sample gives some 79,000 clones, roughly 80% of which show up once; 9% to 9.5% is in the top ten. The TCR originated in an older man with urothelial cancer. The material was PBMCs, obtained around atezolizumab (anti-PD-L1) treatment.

This CDR3 is CASSLAEDRQFF. In DNA, the CDR3 is TGTGCCAGCAGCTTAGCGGAGGACAGGCAGTTCTTC. This chain links TRBV7-2 with TRBJ2-1; maybe TRBD1 (6 bases). CDR3 length: 12 amino acids. V gave up 0 bases and J gave up 12 bases, with 9 bases separating them. Per germline, CDR1 SGHTA and CDR2 FQGNSA.